This TCR beta chain came from a study of blood T cell repertoires in COVID-19 (dated by TCRdb to about 2020). Concerning the study at large: The collaborator samples originated in the United States, Italy and Spain and spanned the acute and convalescent phases of COVID-19. The material from the prospective study consisted of cDNA or gDNA derived from T cells, B-cell-depleted T cells, or PBMCs. The dataset comprised deeply sampled blood TCRbeta repertoires from subjects exposed to, actively infected with, or recovered from COVID-19. The repertoires were released in a freely available public database meant as a resource for research on the immune response to SARS-CoV-2. Samples were obtained from the ongoing ImmuneRACE study (first 160 participants) and from approximately 1,200 subjects provided by 6 global collaborators. A de-identified subject ID, COVID-19 status, age in years and sex were almost always included in the sample metadata. Where available, HLA class I and class II types were obtained from metadata supplied by the sample provider rather than from assay-based typing. Summary of the overall study and its limitations: How much clinical and demographic metadata was included differed by source and by participant, and the metadata was provided uncurated.

Reading from cysteine to phenylalanine, the CDR3 counts 14 amino acids. The sequence is cut down to CDR3 DNA, 42 bases in frame from base 1. The germline V gene (reference sequence) yields GTSNPN for CDR1 and SVGIG for CDR2. The germline V and J ends show losses of 3 bases and 6 bases respectively, and no gene match explains 5 bases of the junction. TCRbeta CDR3 regions were amplified from genomic DNA using the immunoSEQ Assay, a bias-controlled multiplex PCR. Per the authors' processing: The number of nucleated cells in each sample was estimated by amplification of reference gene primers within the assay. Sequence reads were collapsed and filtered to measure the absolute abundance of every unique TCRbeta CDR3 rearrangement. Productive Simpson clonality was computed per sample as the square root of Simpson's diversity index over productive rearrangements. Sourced from immuneACCESS, this table was stored by TCRdb with only in-frame sequences that have V and J called. A share of the clones is absent; for the studies checked, an unresolved V gene accounts for under half, and the remainder has no known explanation. V and J calls and clone size are given by that table; D and trimming were obtained from the DNA. The sample table holds around 140,000 clones, of which about 86% were seen once. In total, the top ten clones hold 8.2% of the sample.

As to this clone: Its target antigen remains unknown. No much larger clone is present one base from it, and per-base qualities are unavailable.

Each collaborating institution followed its own protocols to collect whole blood in K2EDTA tubes. For TCRbeta analysis, collaborators shipped samples as frozen whole blood, isolated PBMCs, or DNA extracted from either of those sample types. This clonotype originated in a woman aged 60-75 years with acute or convalescent COVID-19. This receptor chain uses TRBV30 and TRBJ1-1; 12 central nucleotides agree with TRBD1. What was sequenced was peripheral blood. The DNA sequence reads TGTGCCTGGAGGGGTTGGGACAGGGGGCCTGAAGCTTTCTTT. Translated, it reads CAWRGWDRGPEAFF.